The 8 T cell receptor beta chains given below trace back to one sample, sequenced in a study of regulatory T cells in long-lasting Graves disease. This sample's time point: newly diagnosed GD, antithyroid drugs for less than 3 months. Researchers made the TCR library from RNA that was extracted from PBMCs. For TCR beta, libraries came from iRepertoire HTBI primers and Arm-PCR of CDR3 regions. TCRdb re-called the multiplex PCR reads through MiXCR, storing one row per CDR3 protein. The sample includes approximately 400,000 distinct CDR3 sequences, under 15% of them seen just once. These data were likewise used in another study, on T cells in Graves' hyperthyroidism and ophthalmopathy.

The sample was peripheral blood mononuclear cells (PBMCs), taken at new diagnosis, from a patient treated with antithyroid drugs. The receptors here all came from a young woman with Graves disease.

The rearrangement links TRBV20-1 to TRBJ1-5, with a tentative D call TRBD1 (6 bases). V gave up 2 bases and J gave up 5 bases, with 13 bases separating them. Germline V lookup: CDR1 DFQATT, CDR2 SNEGSKA (reference sequence). The CDR3 sequence is 14 residues long. CDR3 DNA: TGCAGTGCTAGATTACAGGGCCGTGATCAGCCCCAGCATTTT. As protein: CSARLQGRDQPQHF.

The gene calls are TRBV30 and TRBJ1-2; D is perhaps TRBD1 (6 bases). CDR3 length: 12 amino acids. Germline CDR1 and CDR2: GTSNPN and SVGIG (reference sequence). Trimming took 2 bases from V and 6 from J, leaving 10 bases between them. The CDR3 spells CAWSSTGDGYTF. In DNA form, the CDR3 reads TGTGCCTGGAGTTCGACAGGTGATGGCTACACCTTC.

This clonotype was detected many times. This chain joins TRBV10-2 and TRBJ2-5; a weak D match, TRBD1 (6 bases). The CDR3 totals 14 residues. The ends were cut back, 9 bases at V and 1 base at J, with 15 bases in the middle. Per germline, CDR1 WSHSY and CDR2 SAAADI. For the CDR3, the DNA is TGCGCCAGTCAAAGACGACAGGTCCAAGAGACCCAGTACTTC. It specifies CASQRRQVQETQYF.

This clonotype came up many times. Compared with germline, one end of the junction differs, possibly owing to a read error. The V call is TRBV5-5, the J call TRBJ1-4; 7 bases agree with TRBD1. CDR1 and CDR2 (germline): SGHKS, YYEKEE (reference sequence). CDR3 length: 16 residues. CDR3 DNA sequence: TGTGCCAGCAGCTTTGGGGGTGACAGGGCTGGGGAAAAACTGTCTTTT. Its translation is CASSFGGDRAGEKLSF. The full variable domain, rest sourced from reference TRBV5-5 and TRBJ1-4, is DAGVTQSPTHLIKTRGQQVTLRCSPISGHKSVSWYQQVLGQGPQFIFQYYEKEERGRGNFPDRFSARQFPNYSSELNVNALLLGDSALYLCASSFGGDRAGEKLSFGSGTQLSVL.

This clonotype was counted many times. This rearrangement joins TRBV13 to TRBJ2-1; 14 nucleotides agree with TRBD2. The germline gives CDR1 PRHDT, CDR2 FYEKMQ (reference sequence). V lost 4 bases and J lost 5; bases outside the gene matches: 4. The length of the CDR3 is 16 residues. The CDR3 loop is CASSSGLAGDHNEQFF. DNA for the CDR3: TGTGCCAGCAGCTCGGGACTAGCGGGAGATCACAATGAGCAGTTCTTC.

This clonotype has a count of ten or more. CDR3 coding DNA: TGTGCCGCGGCACCGGGAAGGGGAGTTGTGGGCGAGCAGTACTTC. This sequence encodes CAAAPGRGVVGEQYF. The chain couples TRBV27 to TRBJ2-7; D possibly uses TRBD1 or TRBD2 (5 bases each). CDR1 and CDR2 (germline): MNHEY, SMNVEV (reference sequence). Trimming cost V 11 bases and J 6 bases, with 26 bases left between them. The CDR3 runs to 15 residues.

This clonotype was counted ten times or more. CDR3 residues: CASSTRPKPEEQFF. CDR3 bases: TGTGCCAGCAGCACTCGACCCAAGCCGGAGGAGCAGTTCTTC. The V and J genes are TRBV7-8 and TRBJ2-1; D ambiguous. Per germline, CDR1 SGHVS and CDR2 FQNEAQ. There are 14 residues in the CDR3. The ends were cut back, 5 bases at V and 10 bases at J, with 18 bases in the middle.

This clonotype was counted ten times or more. This rearrangement joins TRBV12-3 or TRBV12-4 to TRBJ2-5; 7 nucleotides agree with TRBD2. After removal of 2 bases from V and 4 bases from J, the junction contained 13 bases not matched to a gene. The CDR3 is 17 residues long. CDR3 sequence: CASSLRVGAGAGETQYF. Here the CDR3 DNA reads TGTGCCAGCAGTTTAAGAGTTGGGGCGGGAGCGGGAGAGACCCAGTACTTC.